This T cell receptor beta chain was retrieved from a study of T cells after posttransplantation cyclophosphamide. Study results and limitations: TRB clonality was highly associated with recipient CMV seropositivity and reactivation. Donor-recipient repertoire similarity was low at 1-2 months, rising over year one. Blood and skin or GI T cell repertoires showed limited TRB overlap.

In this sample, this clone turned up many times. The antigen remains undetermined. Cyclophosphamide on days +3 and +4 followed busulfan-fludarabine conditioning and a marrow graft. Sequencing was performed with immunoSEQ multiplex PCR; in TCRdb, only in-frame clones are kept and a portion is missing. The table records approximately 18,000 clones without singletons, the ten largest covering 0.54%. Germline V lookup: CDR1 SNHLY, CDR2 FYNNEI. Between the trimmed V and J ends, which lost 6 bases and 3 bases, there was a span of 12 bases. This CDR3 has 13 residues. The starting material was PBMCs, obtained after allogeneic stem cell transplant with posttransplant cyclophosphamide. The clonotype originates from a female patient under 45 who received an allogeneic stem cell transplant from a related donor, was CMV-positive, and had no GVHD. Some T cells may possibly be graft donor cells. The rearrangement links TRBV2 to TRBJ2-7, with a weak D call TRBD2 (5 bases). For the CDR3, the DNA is TGTGCCAGCAGATCCGACCGGGGCTACGAGCAGTACTTC. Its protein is CASRSDRGYEQYF.